The TCR beta chain described here comes from a study of Ad26.COV2.S vaccination and SARS-CoV-2 variants. Clones were sequenced by immunoSEQ multiplex PCR, and TCRdb holds only the in-frame ones, with some missing. The table has about 180,000 clones, around nine tenths seen once. V was clipped by 4 bases and J by 0 bases, with 22 bases between them. This CDR3 has 19 residues. Germline-derived CDR1 and CDR2 are LGHDT and YNNKEL (reference sequence). V gene TRBV3-1 (or the pseudogene TRBV3-2) combines with J gene TRBJ2-4; the D is unclear. This receptor was obtained from a human donor who had recovered from COVID-19. Sample: peripheral blood, taken after recovery from COVID-19. The CDR3 DNA reads TGTGCCAGCAGCCCCGGGTCGTTGCGACGTCAACTAGCCAAAAACATTCAGTACTTC. Protein sequence: CASSPGSLRRQLAKNIQYF.